This entry lists 23 T cell receptor beta chains sequenced from one sample in a study of shared clonotypes between healthy human individuals. Generated by immunoSEQ multiplex PCR, the TCRdb table keeps only in-frame clones and is missing some. Seen here are about 480,000 clones, 60% to 80% observed once, and the top ten hold 12%. Sample: PBMCs. The receptors stem from a middle-aged woman in good health. Some clones in this sample may be carry-over from other donors' samples.

The chain's CDR3 is CASSQLLAGSYNEQFF. CDR3 nucleotides: TGTGCCAGCAGCCAATTACTAGCGGGCTCCTACAATGAGCAGTTCTTC. The chain links TRBV14 to TRBJ2-1, with 9 bases aligning to TRBD2. In germline, CDR1 is SGHDN, CDR2 FVKESK. This CDR3 comprises 16 residues. Trimming removed 2 bases from V and 0 bases from J; junction bases left unmatched: 2.

The gene calls are TRBV7-2 and TRBJ2-2; the D gene is possibly TRBD2 (6 bases). The V and J ends lost 2 bases and 13 bases respectively, with 11 bases between them. The length of the CDR3 is 12 residues. The germline gives CDR1 SGHTA, CDR2 FQGNSA. In nucleotides, the CDR3 is TGTGCCAGCAGCTTATTCGTGGGAGGGCTGTTTTTT. The encoded protein is CASSLFVGGLFF.

This clone was seen once. CDR3 region: CASSPGTETYEQYF. The CDR3 DNA reads TGTGCCAGCAGCCCCGGAACAGAGACCTACGAGCAGTACTTC. This chain joins TRBV11-2 and TRBJ2-7, with D unresolved. The V gene lost 5 bases and the J gene lost 2 bases, with 13 bases spanning the gap. This CDR3 has 14 residues. Germline loops: CDR1 SGHAT, CDR2 FQNNGV.

The chain recombines TRBV7-3 with TRBJ2-3, with D tentatively TRBD2 (6 bases). The CDR3 has 16 residues. With 0 bases removed from V and 3 bases from J, the gap between germline ends came to 13 bases. Germline V lookup: CDR1 SGHTA, CDR2 FQGTGA. The CDR3 DNA reads as TGTGCCAGCAGCTTAACAGGGGAGGCCCCGACAGATACGCAGTATTTT. This gives the protein CASSLTGEAPTDTQYF.

The V and J genes are TRBV7-2 and TRBJ2-5; 10 nucleotides align to TRBD2. The CDR3 spans 15 residues. Germline V gives CDR1 SGHTA, CDR2 FQGNSA. Losses at the gene ends were 5 bases for V and 1 base for J; bases not matched to a gene: 4. The chain's CDR3 is CASSSTSGTQETQYF. DNA for the CDR3: TGTGCCAGCAGCAGTACTAGCGGGACCCAAGAGACCCAGTACTTC.

This chain joins TRBV30 and TRBJ1-5; a possible D gene is TRBD1 (5 bases). Germline CDR1 is GTSNPN and CDR2 is SVGIG (reference sequence). Trimming removed 4 bases from V and 8 bases from J, with 15 bases in between. The CDR3 consists of 13 residues. CDR3 DNA sequence: TGTGCCTGGAAGGACACGGTGGAGGAGCCCCAGCATTTT. As protein: CAWKDTVEEPQHF.

The chain recombines TRBV7-6 with TRBJ2-7, with D perhaps matching TRBD1 or TRBD2 (5 bases each). The length of the CDR3 is 15 residues. The germline CDR1 and CDR2 sequences are SGHVS and FNYEAQ. Deletions cut 3 bases from V and 0 bases from J, with 12 bases between. CDR3 nucleotide sequence: TGTGCCAGCAGCTTCCAGGGACGGAACTCCTACGAGCAGTACTTC. Protein product: CASSFQGRNSYEQYF.

The chain couples TRBV7-2 to TRBJ2-7; perhaps D is TRBD1 or TRBD2 (5 bases each). Germline V lookup: CDR1 SGHTA, CDR2 FQGNSA. The CDR3 length is 15 residues. Trimming removed 2 bases at V and 0 bases at J, with 11 bases between. The CDR3 nucleotides read TGTGCCAGCAGCTTATTCCCGGGGACCTCCTACGAGCAGTACTTC. The encoded protein is CASSLFPGTSYEQYF.

The rearrangement joins TRBV6-4 to TRBJ2-1; 8 bases fit TRBD2. Germline V gene sequence: CDR1 MRHNA, CDR2 SNTAGT. V shed 3 bases and J 5 bases; nucleotides not matched to a gene: 6. The CDR3 is 15 amino acids. CDR3 region: CASSESAGVHNEQFF. The CDR3 nucleotides are TGTGCCAGCAGTGAATCAGCGGGAGTACACAATGAGCAGTTCTTC.

This clone was counted ten times or more. The chain recombines TRBV6-1 with TRBJ2-1, with D perhaps matching TRBD1 (6 bases). This CDR3 spans 15 amino acids. The V end lost 8 bases, the J end lost 0 bases, and 14 bases lay between the germline ends. CDR1 and CDR2 from the germline V gene are MNHNS and SASEGT. The chain's CDR3 is CASLGGWGSYNEQFF. The CDR3 region has the DNA TGTGCCAGCCTAGGGGGTTGGGGCTCCTACAATGAGCAGTTCTTC.

The chain uses TRBV6-5 and TRBJ1-2, with D possibly matching TRBD1 (6 bases). Trimming stripped 2 bases from V and 8 bases from J, with 15 bases between. Germline V gene lookup returns CDR1 MNHEY and CDR2 SVGAGI. The CDR3 sequence is 14 residues long. CDR3 protein: CASSYLLKGGGYTF. CDR3 bases: TGTGCCAGCAGTTACCTCCTGAAGGGGGGGGGCTACACCTTC.

The rearrangement links TRBV9 to TRBJ1-5; D is undetermined. This CDR3 has 13 amino acids. V lost 4 bases and J lost 6, with 11 bases in between. Germline loops: CDR1 SGDLS, CDR2 YYNGEE. CDR3 sequence: CASSRGLGQPQHF. CDR3 bases: TGTGCCAGCAGCCGGGGTTTGGGTCAGCCCCAGCATTTT.

The chain joins TRBV30 to TRBJ1-1, with D possibly matching TRBD1 (5 bases). The CDR3 runs to 13 residues. Germline CDR1 reads GTSNPN; CDR2 reads SVGIG (reference sequence). Trimming shortened V by 5 bases and J by 1 base, and 11 bases separated the two germline ends. The CDR3 DNA reads TGTGCCTGGTGGGACCGCCCGAACACTGAAGCTTTCTTT. Amino acids: CAWWDRPNTEAFF.

CDR3 residues: CASSQSYRGGSRGETQYF. The CDR3 DNA follows: TGCGCCAGCAGCCAATCCTACAGGGGGGGATCACGGGGAGAGACCCAGTACTTC. This chain connects TRBV5-1 to TRBJ2-5, with D possibly being TRBD1 (8 bases). The germline V and J ends were trimmed by 4 bases and 4 bases, with 26 bases remaining between them. This CDR3 is built from 18 residues. The germline gives CDR1 SGHRS, CDR2 YFSETQ.

In this sample, this clone turned up once. The chain joins TRBV5-1 to TRBJ1-2, with D unclear. This CDR3 spans 14 amino acids. The V end lost 0 bases, the J end lost 8 bases, and 14 bases lay between the germline ends. Per germline, CDR1 SGHRS and CDR2 YFSETQ. The CDR3 spells CASSLGPQSAGYTF. Here the CDR3 DNA reads TGCGCCAGCAGCTTGGGACCCCAGTCGGCGGGCTACACCTTC.

This chain joins TRBV7-6 and TRBJ2-7; D unresolved. The V end was cut by 5 bases, the J end by 0 bases, with 11 bases between. Germline CDR1 is SGHVS and CDR2 is FNYEAQ. The CDR3 is 14 residues long. CDR3 bases: TGTGCCAGCAGCCCGGACGGTCACTCCTACGAGCAGTACTTC. This codes for CASSPDGHSYEQYF.

The chain combines TRBV7-9 with TRBJ2-3; TRBD2 agrees at 13 bases. Germline assignment: CDR1 SEHNR and CDR2 FQNEAQ (reference sequence). The CDR3 runs to 17 residues. V gave up 3 bases and J gave up 6 bases; unmatched junction bases: 9. The CDR3 here is CASSFSGTSGTMDTQYF. The CDR3 DNA is TGTGCCAGCAGCTTTTCCGGGACTAGCGGGACAATGGATACGCAGTATTTT. The whole variable domain, filled in from reference TRBV7-9 and TRBJ2-3, reads DTGVSQNPRHKITKRGQNVTFRCDPISEHNRLYWYRQTLGQGPEFLTYFQNEAQLEKSRLLSDRFSAERPKGSFSTLEIQRTEQGDSAMYLCASSFSGTSGTMDTQYFGPGTRLTVL.

The rearrangement uses TRBV11-3 and TRBJ2-7, with 7 bases fitting TRBD1. The germline V gene has CDR1 SGHNT and CDR2 YENEEA. The length of the CDR3 is 15 residues. V trimming: 0 bases; J trimming: 6 bases; junction bases outside the gene matches: 8. The CDR3 here is CASSLEGQRGGEQYF. CDR3 in DNA: TGTGCCAGCAGCTTAGAGGGACAGAGAGGTGGCGAGCAGTACTTC.

This clone appeared a few times. The DNA for the CDR3 is TGTGCCAGCAGTGAAGGGACTAGCGGGAGTGATGAGCAGTTCTTC. This encodes CASSEGTSGSDEQFF. J is TRBJ2-1 and V is TRBV6-1; TRBD2 agrees at 13 bases. Germline trimming cut 1 base from V and 8 bases from J; bases unmatched to any gene: 2. The germline V gene has CDR1 MNHNS and CDR2 SASEGT. The CDR3 has 15 amino acids.

The chain carries TRBV5-8 and TRBJ1-1, with D maybe TRBD1 (6 bases). The V and J ends lost 0 bases and 2 bases respectively, with 11 bases between them. CDR1 and CDR2 from the germline V gene are SGHTS and YDEGEE. The length of the CDR3 is 15 residues. The CDR3 DNA is TGTGCCAGCAGCTTGGAGGGGGATGGCAACACTGAAGCTTTCTTT. This gives the protein CASSLEGDGNTEAFF.

The chain is built from TRBV7-6 and TRBJ1-5; D possibly corresponds to TRBD1 (5 bases). Trimming removed 3 bases from V and 3 bases from J, with 6 bases in between. The CDR3 totals 13 residues. Germline-derived CDR1 and CDR2 are SGHVS and FNYEAQ. The CDR3 nucleotides read TGTGCCAGCAGCTTGGGGCACAATCAGCCCCAGCATTTT. It encodes CASSLGHNQPQHF.

As for this clone: With only one base between it and a far larger clone, this is likely a read error. The J gene is TRBJ2-6, the V gene TRBV6-4; 8 bases fit TRBD2. Germline values: CDR1 MRHNA, CDR2 SNTAGT. The CDR3 runs to 15 residues. The CDR3, as DNA: TGTGTCAGCGCAGCGGGAGCTGCTGGGGCCAACGTCCTGACTTTC. The encoded protein is CVSAAGAAGANVLTF.

This chain uses TRBV5-5 with TRBJ2-5, with 7 bases lining up with TRBD1. The germline gives CDR1 SGHKS, CDR2 YYEKEE (reference sequence). V shed 0 bases, J shed 5 bases, and the junction held 7 bases outside the gene matches. CDR3 length equals 15 residues. DNA for the CDR3: TGTGCCAGCAGCTTGGACAGGGGCGGGTGGGAGACCCAGTACTTC. Translation: CASSLDRGGWETQYF. The full variable domain, rest sourced from reference TRBV5-5 and TRBJ2-5, is DAGVTQSPTHLIKTRGQQVTLRCSPISGHKSVSWYQQVLGQGPQFIFQYYEKEERGRGNFPDRFSARQFPNYSSELNVNALLLGDSALYLCASSLDRGGWETQYFGPGTRLLVL.